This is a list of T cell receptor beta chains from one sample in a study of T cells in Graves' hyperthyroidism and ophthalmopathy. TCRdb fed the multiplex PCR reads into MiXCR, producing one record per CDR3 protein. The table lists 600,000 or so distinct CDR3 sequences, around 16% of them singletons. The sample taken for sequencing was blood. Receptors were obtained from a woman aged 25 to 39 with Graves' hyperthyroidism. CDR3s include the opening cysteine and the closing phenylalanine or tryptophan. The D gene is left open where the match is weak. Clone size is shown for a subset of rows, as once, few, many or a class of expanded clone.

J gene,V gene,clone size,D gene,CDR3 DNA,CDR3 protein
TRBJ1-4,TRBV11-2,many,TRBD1,TGTGCCAGCAGCCCCCAGACAGGGGTGGGTGAAAAACTGTTTTTT,CASSPQTGVGEKLFF
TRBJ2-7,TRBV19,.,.,TGTGCCAGTAGTATGGGCTCGGCTGGGTACGAGCAGTACTTC,CASSMGSAGYEQYF
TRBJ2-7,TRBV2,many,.,TGTGCCAGCAGTGGGGTGGGAGGTTACGAGCAGTACTTC,CASSGVGGYEQYF
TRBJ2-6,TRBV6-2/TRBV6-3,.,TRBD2,TGTGCCAGCAGTCCCCCTAACGGGAGGTCTGGGGCCAACGTCCTGACTTTC,CASSPPNGRSGANVLTF
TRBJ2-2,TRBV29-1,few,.,TGCAGCGTTGGGAGCTTTGACCGGGTGAACACCGGGGAGCTGTTTTTT,CSVGSFDRVNTGELFF
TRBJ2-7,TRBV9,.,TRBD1,TGTGCCAGCAGCGAGACAGGGGCCCCCTACGAGCAGTACTTC,CASSETGAPYEQYF
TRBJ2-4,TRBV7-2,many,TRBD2,TGTGCCAGCAGCTTAAGGGCGATGGTTCTAGCGGGAGTACGCGGTAACATTCAGTACTTC,CASSLRAMVLAGVRGNIQYF
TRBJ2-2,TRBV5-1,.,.,TGCGCCAGCAGCTTGGCCGCAGGGTGGGACACCGGGGAGCTGTTTTTT,CASSLAAGWDTGELFF
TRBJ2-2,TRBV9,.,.,TGTGCCAGCAGCGTATATGTGGGGAACACCGGGGAGCTGTTTTTT,CASSVYVGNTGELFF
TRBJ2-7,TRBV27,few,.,TGTGCCAGCGCCTACAGGGAAGGCTACGAGCAGTACTTC,CASAYREGYEQYF
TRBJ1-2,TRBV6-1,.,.,TGTGCCACTCCAGGGGATGCTGGCTACACCTTC,CATPGDAGYTF
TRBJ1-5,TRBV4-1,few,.,TGCGCCAGCAGCCACGGAAGAGGGGTAAGAGGGCAGCCCCAGCATTTT,CASSHGRGVRGQPQHF
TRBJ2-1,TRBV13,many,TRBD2,TGTGCCAGCAGCGAGGTAGCGGGAGGTACCCTCTCCTACAATGAGCAGTTCTTC,CASSEVAGGTLSYNEQFF
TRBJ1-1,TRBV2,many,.,TGTGCCAGCAGTGAAGCGCTGGGGCGGGCTTTCTTT,CASSEALGRAFF
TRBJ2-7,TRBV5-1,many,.,TGCGCCAGCAGCTTGGTACCTGGACAGGGCGGGAGCTCCTACGAGCAGTACTTC,CASSLVPGQGGSSYEQYF
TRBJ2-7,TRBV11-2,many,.,TGTGCCAGCAGCTTAGGGAGGGGGCGGGACGTAGACTACGAGCAGTACTTC,CASSLGRGRDVDYEQYF
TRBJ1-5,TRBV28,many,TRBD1,TGTGCCAGCAGATCCCAAGGGGGCTCACAGCCCCAGCATTTT,CASRSQGGSQPQHF
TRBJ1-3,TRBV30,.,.,TGTGCCTGTATGACAGAGTACTCTGGAAACACCATATATTTT,CACMTEYSGNTIYF
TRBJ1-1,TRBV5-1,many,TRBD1,TGCGCCAGCAGCTTCCCGATTGGGACAGGGCCCACGAACACTGAAGCTTTCTTT,CASSFPIGTGPTNTEAFF
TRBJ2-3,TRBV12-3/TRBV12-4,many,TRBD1,TGTGCCAGCAGTGCGGACAGGGTTTTTGATACGCAGTATTTT,CASSADRVFDTQYF
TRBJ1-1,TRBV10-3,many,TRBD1,TGTGCCATTAGGGACAGGGAAAGTGAAGCTTTCTTT,CAIRDRESEAFF
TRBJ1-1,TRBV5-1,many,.,TGCGCCAGTCGGCAGGAGGGGTTAGCTTTCTTT,CASRQEGLAFF
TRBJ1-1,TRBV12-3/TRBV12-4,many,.,TGTGCCAGCAGTCCCCTTGGGGTCCCCATGAACACTGAAGCTTTCTTT,CASSPLGVPMNTEAFF
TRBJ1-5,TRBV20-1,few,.,TGCAGTGCTAGAGATGGGCGGGGGGGGCTCAATCAGCCCCAGCATTTT,CSARDGRGGLNQPQHF
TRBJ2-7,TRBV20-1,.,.,TGCAGTGCTAGAGCAGAACACAGCTCCTACGAGCAGTACTTC,CSARAEHSSYEQYF
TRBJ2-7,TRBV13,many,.,TGTGCCAGCAGCCAGCGGGTAATGGAGCAGTACTTC,CASSQRVMEQYF
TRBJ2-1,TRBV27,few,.,TGTGCCAGCAGTTTAGGTCAGGCCCCATACAATGAGCAGTTCTTC,CASSLGQAPYNEQFF
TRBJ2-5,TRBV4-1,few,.,TGCGCCAGCAGCCAAGTCACTGGGTTGGAGACCCAGTACTTC,CASSQVTGLETQYF
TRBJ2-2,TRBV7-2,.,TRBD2,TGTGCCAGCAGCTTCGGGAGGGCCACCGGGGAGCTGTTTTTT,CASSFGRATGELFF
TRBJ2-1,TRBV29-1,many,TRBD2,TGCAGCGTCGTAGCGGGGGGGACCTACAATGAGCAGTTCTTC,CSVVAGGTYNEQFF
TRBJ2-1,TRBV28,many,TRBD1,TGTGCCAGCAGTCTTAGACAGGGGGCTCGCTCGAGAGGCTCCTACAATGAGCAGTTCTTC,CASSLRQGARSRGSYNEQFF
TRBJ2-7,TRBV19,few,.,TGTGCCAGTAGTATCGGGACGCTTTACGAGCAGTACTTC,CASSIGTLYEQYF
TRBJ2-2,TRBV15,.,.,TGTGCCACCAGGAGCAACACCGGGGAGCTGTTTTTT,CATRSNTGELFF
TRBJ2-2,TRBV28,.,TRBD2,TGTGCCAGCAGAAAAAGCGGGAGTGGGAAAACCGGGGAGCTGTTTTTT,CASRKSGSGKTGELFF
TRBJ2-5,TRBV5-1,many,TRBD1,TGCGCCAGCAGACTGGGACAGCCTCAAGAGACCCAGTACTTC,CASRLGQPQETQYF
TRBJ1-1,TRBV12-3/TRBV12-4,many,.,TGTGCCAGCAGCTTAATGAACACTGAAGCTTTCTTT,CASSLMNTEAFF
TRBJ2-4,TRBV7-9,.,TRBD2,TGTGCCAGCAGCACCCCCGGGACTAGCGGGAACCGGGCCAAAAACATTCAGTACTTC,CASSTPGTSGNRAKNIQYF
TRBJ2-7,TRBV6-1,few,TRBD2,TGTGCCAGCAGAATTCCCGGGACTAGCGGCGAGCAGTACTTC,CASRIPGTSGEQYF
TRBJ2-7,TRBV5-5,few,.,TGTGCCAGCCAGGAGACGGGGCCCTACGAGCAGTACTTC,CASQETGPYEQYF
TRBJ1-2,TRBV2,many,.,TGTGCCAGCAGTGGACGGACGACTAACTATGGCTACACCTTC,CASSGRTTNYGYTF
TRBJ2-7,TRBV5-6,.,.,TGTGCCAGCGGACCTGACAGGTTAGGGCAGTACTTC,CASGPDRLGQYF